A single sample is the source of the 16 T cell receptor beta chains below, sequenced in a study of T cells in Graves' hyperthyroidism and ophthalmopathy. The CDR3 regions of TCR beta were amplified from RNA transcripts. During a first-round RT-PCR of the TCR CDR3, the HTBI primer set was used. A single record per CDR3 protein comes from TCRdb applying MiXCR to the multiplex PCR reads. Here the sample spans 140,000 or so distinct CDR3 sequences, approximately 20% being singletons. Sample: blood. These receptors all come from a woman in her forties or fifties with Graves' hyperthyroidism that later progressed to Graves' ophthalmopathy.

CDR3 DNA sequence: TGTGCCAGCAGCCGTACAGGGGGTAGGAACACCGGGGAGCTGTTTTTT. Translation: CASSRTGGRNTGELFF. This chain links TRBV7-8 with TRBJ2-2, with 8 nucleotides matching TRBD1. Trimming cost V 5 bases and J 1 base; bases outside gene matches: 6. The CDR3 is 16 amino acids. Germline CDR1 SGHVS, CDR2 FQNEAQ.

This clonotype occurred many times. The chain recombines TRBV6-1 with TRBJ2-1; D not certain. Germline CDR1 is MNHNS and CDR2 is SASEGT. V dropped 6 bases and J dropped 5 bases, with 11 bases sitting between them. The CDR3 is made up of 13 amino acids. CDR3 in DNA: TGTGCCAGCAGCCTAGGATTGAACAATGAGCAGTTCTTC. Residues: CASSLGLNNEQFF.

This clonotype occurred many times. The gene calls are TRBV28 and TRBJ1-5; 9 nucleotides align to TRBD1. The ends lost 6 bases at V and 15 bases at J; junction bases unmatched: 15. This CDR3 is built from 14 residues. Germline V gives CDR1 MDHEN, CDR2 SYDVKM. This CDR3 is CASSSPLRDRVMHF. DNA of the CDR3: TGTGCCAGCAGCTCCCCCCTTCGGGACAGGGTGATGCATTTT.

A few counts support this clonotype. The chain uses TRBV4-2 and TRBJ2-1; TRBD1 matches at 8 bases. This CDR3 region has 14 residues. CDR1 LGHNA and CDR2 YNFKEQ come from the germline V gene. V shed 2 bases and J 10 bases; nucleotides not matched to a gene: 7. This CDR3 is CASSQTDRVGEQFF. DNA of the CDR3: TGTGCCAGCAGCCAAACGGACAGGGTGGGCGAGCAGTTCTTC.

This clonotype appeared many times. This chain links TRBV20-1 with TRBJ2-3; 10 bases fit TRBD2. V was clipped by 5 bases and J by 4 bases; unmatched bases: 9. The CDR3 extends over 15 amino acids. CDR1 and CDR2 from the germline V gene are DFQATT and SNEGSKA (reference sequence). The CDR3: CSAETSGKGSDTQYF. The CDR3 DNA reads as TGCAGTGCTGAAACTAGCGGGAAAGGTTCAGATACGCAGTATTTT.

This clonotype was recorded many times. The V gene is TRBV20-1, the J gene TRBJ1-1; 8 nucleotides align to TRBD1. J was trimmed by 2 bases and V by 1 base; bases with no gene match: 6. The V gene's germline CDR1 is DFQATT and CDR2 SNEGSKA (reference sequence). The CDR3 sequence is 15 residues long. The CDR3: CSARGPGQVNTEAFF. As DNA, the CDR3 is TGCAGTGCTAGAGGTCCGGGACAGGTAAACACTGAAGCTTTCTTT.

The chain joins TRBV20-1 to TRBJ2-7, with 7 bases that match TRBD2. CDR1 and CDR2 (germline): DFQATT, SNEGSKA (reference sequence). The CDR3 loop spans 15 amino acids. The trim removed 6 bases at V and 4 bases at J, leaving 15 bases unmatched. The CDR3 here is CSARHHLAEIYEQYF. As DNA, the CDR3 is TGCAGTGCGCGGCACCATCTAGCGGAGATATACGAGCAGTACTTC.

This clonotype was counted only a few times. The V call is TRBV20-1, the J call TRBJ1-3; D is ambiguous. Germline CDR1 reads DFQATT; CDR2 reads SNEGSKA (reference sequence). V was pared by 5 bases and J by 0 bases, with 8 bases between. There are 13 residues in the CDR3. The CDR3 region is CSAYSASGNTIYF. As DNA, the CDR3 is TGCAGTGCTTACAGTGCCTCTGGAAACACCATATATTTT.

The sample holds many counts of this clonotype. The CDR3 nucleotides are TGTGCCTGGGGGCCATTGGGCACTGAAGCTTTCTTT. It translates to CAWGPLGTEAFF. The chain joins TRBV30 to TRBJ1-1; D is ambiguous. Trimming shortened V by 5 bases and J by 4 bases, and 11 bases separated the two germline ends. Germline V gene lookup returns CDR1 GTSNPN and CDR2 SVGIG (reference sequence). The CDR3 covers 12 residues. The full variable domain, completed using reference TRBV30 and TRBJ1-1, is SQTIHQWPATLVQPVGSPLSLECTVEGTSNPNLYWYRQAAGRGLQLLFYSVGIGQISSEVPQNLSASRPQDRQFILSSKKLLLSDSGFYLCAWGPLGTEAFFGQGTRLTVV.

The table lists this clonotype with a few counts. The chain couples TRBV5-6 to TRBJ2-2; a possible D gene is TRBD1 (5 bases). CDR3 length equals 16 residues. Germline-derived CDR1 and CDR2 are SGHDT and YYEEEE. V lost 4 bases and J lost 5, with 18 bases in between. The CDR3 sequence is CASSPGLGPSTGELFF. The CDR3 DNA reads TGTGCCAGCAGCCCAGGGTTAGGGCCTAGTACCGGGGAGCTGTTTTTT.

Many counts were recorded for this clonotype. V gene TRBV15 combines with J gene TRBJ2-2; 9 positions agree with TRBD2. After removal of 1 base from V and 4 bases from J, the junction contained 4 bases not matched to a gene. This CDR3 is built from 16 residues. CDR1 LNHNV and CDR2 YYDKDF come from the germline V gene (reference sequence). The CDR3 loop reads CATSRVPAGGTGELFF. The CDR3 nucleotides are TGTGCCACCAGCAGAGTGCCAGCGGGAGGCACCGGGGAGCTGTTTTTT.

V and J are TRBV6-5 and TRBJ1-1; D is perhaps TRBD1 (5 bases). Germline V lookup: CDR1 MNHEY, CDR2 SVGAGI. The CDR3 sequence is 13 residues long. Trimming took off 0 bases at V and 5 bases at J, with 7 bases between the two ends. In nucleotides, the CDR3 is TGTGCCAGCAGTTACTCGGGGGGGACTGAAGCTTTCTTT. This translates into CASSYSGGTEAFF.

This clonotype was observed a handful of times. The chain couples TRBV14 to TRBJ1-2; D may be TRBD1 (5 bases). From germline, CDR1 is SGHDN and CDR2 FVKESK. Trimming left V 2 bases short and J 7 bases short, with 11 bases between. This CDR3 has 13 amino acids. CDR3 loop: CASSQQGHVGYTF. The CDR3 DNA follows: TGTGCCAGCAGCCAACAAGGACATGTTGGCTACACCTTC.

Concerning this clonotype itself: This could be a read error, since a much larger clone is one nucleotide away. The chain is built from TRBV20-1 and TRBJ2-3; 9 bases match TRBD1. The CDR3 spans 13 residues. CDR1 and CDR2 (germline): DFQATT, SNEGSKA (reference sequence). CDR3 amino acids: CSASGTGRDAQYF. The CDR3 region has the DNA TGCAGTGCTAGCGGGACAGGGCGAGATGCGCAGTATTTT.

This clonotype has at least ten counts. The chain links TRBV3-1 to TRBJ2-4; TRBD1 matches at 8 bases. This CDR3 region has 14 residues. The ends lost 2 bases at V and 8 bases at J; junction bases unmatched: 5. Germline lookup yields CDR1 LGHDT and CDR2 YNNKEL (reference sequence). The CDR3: CASSQRTGWDIQYF. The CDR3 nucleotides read TGTGCCAGCAGCCAACGGACAGGGTGGGACATTCAGTACTTC.

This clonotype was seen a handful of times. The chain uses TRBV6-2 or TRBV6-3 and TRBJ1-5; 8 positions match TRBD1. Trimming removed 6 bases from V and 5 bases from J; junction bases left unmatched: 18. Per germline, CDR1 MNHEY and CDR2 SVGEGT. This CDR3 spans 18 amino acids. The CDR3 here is CASRPPTGQGNTYQPQHF. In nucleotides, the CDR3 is TGTGCCAGCAGACCACCAACCGGACAGGGCAATACCTATCAGCCCCAGCATTTT.